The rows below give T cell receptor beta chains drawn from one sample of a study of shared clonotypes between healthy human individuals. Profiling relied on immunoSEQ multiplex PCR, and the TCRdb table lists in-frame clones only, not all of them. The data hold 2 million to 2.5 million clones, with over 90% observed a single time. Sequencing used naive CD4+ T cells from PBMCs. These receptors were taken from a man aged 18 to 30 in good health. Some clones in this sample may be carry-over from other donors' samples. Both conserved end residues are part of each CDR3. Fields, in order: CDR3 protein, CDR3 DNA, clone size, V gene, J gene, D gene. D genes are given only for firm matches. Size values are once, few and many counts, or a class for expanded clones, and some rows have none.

CDR3 protein: CASRVGGGTDIQYF
CDR3 DNA: TGTGCCAGCAGAGTGGGTGGGGGGACGGACATTCAGTACTTC
clone size: -
V gene: TRBV28
J gene: TRBJ2-4
D gene: -

CDR3 protein: CASSVRLSSGSILSYEQYF
CDR3 DNA: TGTGCCAGCAGTGTAAGGCTCAGCAGCGGTTCTATACTATCCTACGAGCAGTACTTC
clone size: once
V gene: TRBV7-9
J gene: TRBJ2-7
D gene: -

CDR3 protein: CASSLGGGDEKLFF
CDR3 DNA: TGTGCCAGCAGCTTGGGGGGTGGCGATGAAAAACTGTTTTTT
clone size: -
V gene: TRBV7-9
J gene: TRBJ1-4
D gene: -

CDR3 protein: CASRRDSRGGQETQYF
CDR3 DNA: TGTGCCAGCAGGAGGGACAGCCGGGGTGGGCAAGAGACCCAGTACTTC
clone size: -
V gene: TRBV2
J gene: TRBJ2-5
D gene: TRBD1

CDR3 protein: CASRTYSGSEQDTQYF
CDR3 DNA: TGTGCCAGCAGGACTTATAGCGGGAGCGAACAGGATACGCAGTATTTT
clone size: -
V gene: TRBV28
J gene: TRBJ2-3
D gene: TRBD2

CDR3 protein: CASSWRGPGGGDTQYF
CDR3 DNA: TGCGCCAGCAGCTGGAGGGGTCCGGGAGGAGGAGATACGCAGTATTTT
clone size: once
V gene: TRBV5-1
J gene: TRBJ2-3
D gene: TRBD2

CDR3 protein: CASSRTGVTNEKLFF
CDR3 DNA: TGTGCCAGCAGTCGGACAGGGGTGACTAATGAAAAACTGTTTTTT
clone size: -
V gene: TRBV6-6
J gene: TRBJ1-4
D gene: TRBD1

CDR3 protein: CASSRTGLDYGYTF
CDR3 DNA: TGCGCCAGCAGCAGGACAGGTTTGGACTATGGCTACACCTTC
clone size: -
V gene: TRBV5-1
J gene: TRBJ1-2
D gene: TRBD1

CDR3 protein: CASARTHQETQYF
CDR3 DNA: TGCGCCAGCGCCAGGACACATCAAGAGACCCAGTACTTC
clone size: -
V gene: TRBV5-1
J gene: TRBJ2-5
D gene: -

CDR3 protein: CASRGDRRNQPQHF
CDR3 DNA: TGTGCCAGCAGGGGGGACAGGCGAAATCAGCCCCAGCATTTT
clone size: -
V gene: TRBV28
J gene: TRBJ1-5
D gene: TRBD1